This TCR beta chain was observed in a study of CD8+ T cells in alopecia areata. Sequencing templates came from extracted RNA that was reverse transcribed into cDNA. Only in-frame clones appear in the TCRdb table, and some are missing; sequencing was by immunoSEQ multiplex PCR. The table has some 120,000 clones, roughly 50% seen once. Per germline, CDR1 SGDLS and CDR2 YYNGEE. Trimming left V 0 bases short and J 3 bases short, with 4 bases between. This CDR3 contains 13 residues. The chain couples TRBV9 to TRBJ1-5; D remains ambiguous. The source is a human donor with alopecia areata. Input material: NKG2D-low CD8+ T cells sorted from blood. DNA of the CDR3: TGTGCCAGCAGCGTAGACCCCAATCAGCCCCAGCATTTT. It specifies CASSVDPNQPQHF.